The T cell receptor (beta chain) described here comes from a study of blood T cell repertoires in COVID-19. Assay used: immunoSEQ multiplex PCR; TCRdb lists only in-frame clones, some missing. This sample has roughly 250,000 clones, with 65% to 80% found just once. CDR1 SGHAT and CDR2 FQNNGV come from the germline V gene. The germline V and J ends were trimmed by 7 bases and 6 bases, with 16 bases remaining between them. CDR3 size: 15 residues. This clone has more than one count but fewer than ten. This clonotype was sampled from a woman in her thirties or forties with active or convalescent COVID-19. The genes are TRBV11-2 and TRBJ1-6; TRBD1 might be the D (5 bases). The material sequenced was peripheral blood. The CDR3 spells CASKNQGAANSPLHF. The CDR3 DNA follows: TGTGCCAGCAAAAACCAGGGCGCTGCTAATTCACCCCTCCACTTT.